These 6 T cell receptor beta chains were all obtained from the same sample, sequenced in a study of T cell responses to AZD1222 COVID-19 vaccine. Sequenced by immunoSEQ multiplex PCR; TCRdb stores in-frame clones only, minus some. The data show about 130,000 clones, with approximately 86% seen just once and 12% held by the top ten. The sample in question was peripheral blood, obtained on day 0 of AZD1222 vaccination. These receptors came from an adult in good health.

The V and J genes are TRBV6-5 and TRBJ1-5; D is unclear. The ends were cut back, 7 bases at V and 2 bases at J, with 9 bases in the middle. This CDR3 region has 13 residues. CDR1 and CDR2 from the germline V gene are MNHEY and SVGAGI. CDR3 coding DNA: TGTGCCAGCACCGGATACGGCAATCAGCCCCAGCATTTT. This translates into CASTGYGNQPQHF.

The gene calls are TRBV7-6 and TRBJ1-2; 7 nucleotides align to TRBD1. V dropped 1 base and J dropped 3; count of bases not matched to a gene: 5. The CDR3 contains 15 residues. Looked up from germline, CDR1 is SGHVS and CDR2 is FNYEAQ. Here the CDR3 reads CASSLVLGTDYGYTF. CDR3 DNA: TGTGCCAGCAGCTTAGTTCTCGGGACAGACTATGGCTACACCTTC.

V gene TRBV4-3 combines with J gene TRBJ2-2, with D tentatively TRBD1 (5 bases). Germline values: CDR1 LGHNA, CDR2 YSLEER. Trimming shortened V by 2 bases and J by 2 bases, and 9 bases separated the two germline ends. CDR3 length: 15 residues. CDR3 bases: TGCGCCAGCAGCCAATATCAGGGTAACACCGGGGAGCTGTTTTTT. Its translation: CASSQYQGNTGELFF.

V is TRBV12-3 or TRBV12-4 and J is TRBJ1-1; TRBD1 agrees at 10 bases. The V gene end was trimmed by 5 bases and the J gene end by 11 bases; junction bases not matched to a gene: 8. The CDR3 is made up of 13 amino acids. The CDR3 coding sequence is TGTGCCAGCAGTCCGGACAGGGGGGTAAGGGCTTTCTTT. Translation gives CASSPDRGVRAFF.

In its sample, this clone was seen once. The chain carries TRBV3-1 (or the pseudogene TRBV3-2) and TRBJ2-5; 10 nucleotides align to TRBD1. Unmatched junction bases numbered 2, after V lost 3 bases and J lost 4 bases. This CDR3 spans 14 amino acids. Germline V lookup: CDR1 LGHDT, CDR2 YNNKEL (reference sequence). CDR3 in amino acids: CASSHRDRGETQYF. CDR3 coding DNA: TGTGCCAGCAGCCATAGGGACAGGGGAGAGACCCAGTACTTC.

The count of this clone is one. This chain connects TRBV3-1 (or the pseudogene TRBV3-2) to TRBJ1-2; 10 bases fit TRBD1. This CDR3 spans 14 amino acids. J lost 7 bases, V lost 3 bases, and 5 bases had no gene match. CDR1 is LGHDT, CDR2 YNNKEL, per germline (reference sequence). CDR3 loop: CASSHGTGDRGYTF. The CDR3 DNA is TGTGCCAGCAGCCACGGGACAGGGGATCGTGGCTACACCTTC.